A single sample gave rise to the 27 T cell receptor beta chains below, sequenced in a study of CD8 T cells in ankylosing spondylitis. These receptors lack a known antigen. Regarding the study as a whole: A TCR beta motif of several highly homologous variants seemed to mark ankylosing spondylitis blood.

TCRdb re-called the 5' RACE reads with MiXCR, one entry per CDR3 protein. The sample carries approximately 400,000 distinct CDR3 sequences, 17% recorded once. Material: blood, either unsorted or a sorted T cell fraction (not recorded which). These receptors originate from a male donor with ankylosing spondylitis.

V is TRBV7-9 and J is TRBJ1-4; 7 nucleotides agree with TRBD1. The CDR3 is made up of 15 amino acids. CDR1 and CDR2 (germline): SEHNR, FQNEAQ (reference sequence). Trimming removed 4 bases from V and 3 bases from J; junction bases left unmatched: 5. The CDR3 nucleotides read TGTGCCAGCAGCTCTACAGGGGTCCCTAATGAAAAACTGTTTTTT. This codes for CASSSTGVPNEKLFF.

The V call is TRBV10-3, the J call TRBJ2-1; 9 nucleotides agree with TRBD2. CDR1 is ENHRY and CDR2 is SYGVKD in the germline V gene. Trimming at V came to 3 bases and at J to 1 base, leaving 4 bases not matched to a gene. The CDR3 is 16 residues long. In DNA, the CDR3 is TGTGCCATCAGTGAAGGGGCGGGAGGGTCCTACAATGAGCAGTTCTTC. It codes for CAISEGAGGSYNEQFF.

The genes are TRBV6-1 and TRBJ1-5; TRBD1 matches at 9 bases. The CDR3 loop spans 14 amino acids. V trimming: 8 bases; J trimming: 7 bases; junction bases outside the gene matches: 9. Germline CDR1 is MNHNS and CDR2 is SASEGT. CDR3 DNA: TGTGCCAGCGAGATTGGGACAGGGCTGCAGCCCCAGCATTTT. It is translated as CASEIGTGLQPQHF.

The V call is TRBV7-9, the J call TRBJ1-4, with 8 bases matching TRBD1. With V trimmed by 5 bases and J by 5 bases, 4 bases remained unmatched. The V gene's germline CDR1 is SEHNR and CDR2 FQNEAQ (reference sequence). This CDR3 is built from 14 residues. As DNA, the CDR3 is TGTGCCAGCAGCCGGGACAGGCAAAATGAAAAACTGTTTTTT. Amino acid sequence: CASSRDRQNEKLFF. The variable domain in full, with the rest retrieved from reference TRBV7-9 and TRBJ1-4, is DTGVSQNPRHKITKRGQNVTFRCDPISEHNRLYWYRQTLGQGPEFLTYFQNEAQLEKSRLLSDRFSAERPKGSFSTLEIQRTEQGDSAMYLCASSRDRQNEKLFFGSGTQLSVL.

This clonotype was found many times. J is TRBJ1-2 and V is TRBV20-1; D unresolved. The CDR3 consists of 13 residues. Germline V gives CDR1 DFQATT, CDR2 SNEGSKA (reference sequence). V was trimmed by 3 bases and J by 4 bases, leaving 12 bases between them. Here the CDR3 reads CSASVLSGYGYTF. The CDR3 DNA reads as TGCAGTGCTAGTGTCCTCTCAGGCTATGGCTACACCTTC.

This clonotype was counted a few times. V gene TRBV27 combines with J gene TRBJ1-4, with 9 bases aligning to TRBD1. Trimming at V came to 8 bases and at J to 5 bases, leaving 6 bases not matched to a gene. CDR3 length: 14 residues. Germline CDR1 MNHEY, CDR2 SMNVEV (reference sequence). The CDR3 nucleotides read TGTGCCAGCGGCCGACAGGGGGGCAATGAAAAACTGTTTTTT. It encodes CASGRQGGNEKLFF. Full variable domain (remainder filled in from reference TRBV27 and TRBJ1-4): EAQVTQNPRYLITVTGKKLTVTCSQNMNHEYMSWYRQDPGLGLRQIYYSMNVEVTDKGDVPEGYKVSRKEKRNFPLILESPSPNQTSLYFCASGRQGGNEKLFFGSGTQLSVL.

The chain recombines TRBV2 with TRBJ1-2, with D possibly TRBD1 on 5 matching bases. The ends were cut back, 6 bases at V and 0 bases at J, with 14 bases in the middle. The germline V gene has CDR1 SNHLY and CDR2 FYNNEI. The CDR3 is 15 residues long. CDR3 sequence reads: CASSALTVPNYGYTF. Here the CDR3 DNA reads TGTGCCAGCAGCGCTTTGACAGTCCCTAACTATGGCTACACCTTC.

The genes are TRBV5-1 and TRBJ2-5; 8 nucleotides line up with TRBD2. CDR3 length: 15 residues. Germline V gene data show CDR1 as SGHRS and CDR2 as YFSETQ. After removal of 1 base from V and 4 bases from J, the junction contained 6 bases not matched to a gene. Here the CDR3 reads CASSLIGGAVETQYF. The DNA of the CDR3 is TGCGCCAGCAGCTTGATCGGGGGGGCCGTAGAGACCCAGTACTTC.

This clonotype was picked up a small number of times. The genes are TRBV5-1 and TRBJ1-3; a possible D gene is TRBD1 (5 bases). The germline gives CDR1 SGHRS, CDR2 YFSETQ. Trimming left V 4 bases short and J 2 bases short, with 13 bases between. The CDR3 is 15 residues long. For the CDR3, the DNA is TGCGCCAGCAGCACAAGCTTGGGGGCTGGAAACACCATATATTTT. This gives the protein CASSTSLGAGNTIYF.

Only a few counts were recorded for this clonotype. The J gene is TRBJ2-7, the V gene TRBV27; 7 bases agree with TRBD2. Germline CDR1 and CDR2: MNHEY and SMNVEV (reference sequence). The V and J ends lost 4 bases and 7 bases, in that order; junction bases with no gene match: 10. The CDR3 has 14 amino acids. CDR3 DNA sequence: TGTGCCAGCAGTTCCCGGACTAGAGCCGCGGAGCAGTACTTC. This encodes CASSSRTRAAEQYF.

This sequence joins TRBV5-1 and TRBJ1-1; 9 bases are shared with TRBD1. Germline V gives CDR1 SGHRS, CDR2 YFSETQ. Losses at the gene ends were 4 bases for V and 4 bases for J; bases not matched to a gene: 8. This CDR3 is built from 15 residues. The CDR3 DNA follows: TGCGCCAGCAGCGACACCGGGACAGGGTCCACTGAAGCTTTCTTT. This encodes CASSDTGTGSTEAFF.

The rearrangement uses TRBV12-3 or TRBV12-4 and TRBJ1-6; D unclear. V lost 3 bases and J 7 bases, leaving 10 bases between the germline ends. This CDR3 region has 14 residues. CDR3 region: CASSFSWRNSPLHF. In DNA form, the CDR3 reads TGTGCCAGCAGTTTTAGTTGGAGGAATTCACCCCTCCACTTT.

The V gene is TRBV5-4, the J gene TRBJ2-3, with 12 bases aligning to TRBD2. The germline CDR1 and CDR2 sequences are SGHNT and YYREEE (reference sequence). This CDR3 is 19 amino acids long. The V and J ends lost 2 bases and 1 base, in that order; junction bases with no gene match: 11. In DNA form, the CDR3 reads TGTGCCAGCAGCTTTCGCAGGCTAGCGGGGGGGCCGGGCACAGATACGCAGTATTTT. Amino acid sequence: CASSFRRLAGGPGTDTQYF.

Here the CDR3 reads CASSLLGMDTEAFF. The CDR3 DNA sequence: TGTGCCAGCAGTTTACTCGGGATGGACACTGAAGCTTTCTTT. The V call is TRBV7-9, the J call TRBJ1-1, with D hard to call. CDR1 SEHNR and CDR2 FQNEAQ come from the germline V gene (reference sequence). The CDR3 loop spans 14 amino acids. V shed 6 bases and J shed 3 bases, with 14 bases lying between them.

The chain combines TRBV6-5 with TRBJ2-5; 13 nucleotides match TRBD2. The V gene's germline CDR1 is MNHEY and CDR2 SVGAGI. The CDR3 runs 16 residues. V shed 0 bases and J 9 bases; nucleotides not matched to a gene: 7. CDR3 sequence: CASSYSGLAGLEAQYF. The CDR3 region has the DNA TGTGCCAGCAGTTACTCGGGACTAGCGGGGCTGGAGGCCCAGTACTTC.

The rearrangement links TRBV11-1 to TRBJ2-2; 7 bases align to TRBD2. The V gene's germline CDR1 is SGHAT and CDR2 FQDESV (reference sequence). The J segment lost 6 bases and the V segment lost 4 bases, leaving 11 bases of the junction unmatched. The CDR3 runs to 16 residues. CDR3: CASSSSGWYSAGELFF. DNA for the CDR3: TGTGCCAGCAGCTCTAGCGGTTGGTATTCGGCCGGGGAGCTGTTTTTT.

The J gene is TRBJ1-1, the V gene TRBV19; D is unresolved. CDR3 length: 14 amino acids. V was shortened by 7 bases and J by 5 bases, with 17 bases between the two germline ends. CDR1 and CDR2 (germline): LNHDA, SQIVND (reference sequence). The CDR3 DNA follows: TGTGCCAGTACGTCAGGAGGAGGGATGACTGAAGCTTTCTTT. This encodes CASTSGGGMTEAFF.

This clonotype was detected only a few times. The chain combines TRBV27 with TRBJ1-4, with 8 bases aligning to TRBD1. The trim removed 5 bases at V and 3 bases at J, leaving 2 bases unmatched. Germline values: CDR1 MNHEY, CDR2 SMNVEV (reference sequence). The CDR3 length is 14 residues. The CDR3 here is CASSKTGANEKLFF. In nucleotides, the CDR3 is TGTGCCAGCAGTAAGACAGGGGCTAATGAAAAACTGTTTTTT.

This clonotype showed up just once. CDR3 in amino acids: CTSSLVGLETQYF. As DNA, the CDR3 is TGTACCAGCAGCTTAGTAGGGTTAGAGACCCAGTACTTC. The V call is TRBV7-2, the J call TRBJ2-5; D call uncertain. The CDR3 length is 13 residues. V was clipped by 1 base and J by 4 bases, with 7 bases between them. In germline, CDR1 is SGHTA, CDR2 FQGNSA.

The chain couples TRBV12-3 or TRBV12-4 to TRBJ1-6; TRBD1 might be the D (5 bases). The CDR3 totals 17 residues. The V end was cut by 6 bases, the J end by 0 bases, with 15 bases between. The CDR3 coding sequence is TGTGCCAGCAGGGCGGGGGGGAAGAGCTCCTATAATTCACCCCTCCACTTT. This gives the protein CASRAGGKSSYNSPLHF.

This clonotype came up a few times. The chain carries TRBV9 and TRBJ2-2; D ambiguous. Trimming stripped 2 bases from V and 7 bases from J, with 9 bases between. CDR1 and CDR2 from the germline V gene are SGDLS and YYNGEE. The CDR3 is made up of 13 amino acids. The CDR3 sequence is CASSVAGFGELFF. Written as DNA, the CDR3 is TGTGCCAGCAGCGTCGCTGGGTTCGGGGAGCTGTTTTTT.

Concerning this clonotype itself: The CDR3 end shows no conserved phenylalanine or tryptophan, and so a read error is likely. No DNA is shown, since the ends of the CDR3 on it are uncertain; the CDR3 is the one TCRdb lists. The chain uses TRBV7-9 and TRBJ2-2. The CDR3 contains 11 residues when both ends are counted. Germline CDR1 reads SEHNR; CDR2 reads FQNEAQ (reference sequence). The CDR3 loop is CASSPRIQWGM.

This clonotype was seen more than once but under ten times. This chain uses TRBV20-1 with TRBJ1-6; D perhaps matches TRBD1 (5 bases). This CDR3 contains 16 residues. Trimming cost V 5 bases and J 7 bases, with 21 bases left between them. Germline V gene lookup returns CDR1 DFQATT and CDR2 SNEGSKA (reference sequence). For the CDR3, the DNA is TGCAGTGCTGCAGTACCAAGGGACGGGTTGAATTCACCCCTCCACTTT. This codes for CSAAVPRDGLNSPLHF.

The rearrangement joins TRBV5-1 to TRBJ1-1, with TRBD1 matching 8 bases. Per germline, CDR1 SGHRS and CDR2 YFSETQ. Trimming removed 0 bases from V and 1 base from J; junction bases left unmatched: 11. CDR3 length: 18 amino acids. In DNA form, the CDR3 reads TGCGCCAGCAGCTTGGCTTCGGGACAGACAGGGGAGAACACTGAAGCTTTCTTT. This encodes CASSLASGQTGENTEAFF.

The chain combines TRBV29-1 with TRBJ1-2, with D perhaps TRBD1 (5 bases). The CDR3 is 12 amino acids. Germline CDR1 and CDR2: SQVTM and ANQGSEA. With 3 bases removed from V and 7 bases from J, the gap between germline ends came to 12 bases. CDR3 protein: CSVDSGLRGYTF. In DNA, the CDR3 is TGCAGCGTTGATTCGGGACTCCGTGGCTACACCTTC.

This clonotype has at least ten counts. The rearrangement links TRBV20-1 to TRBJ2-1; TRBD1 agrees at 9 bases. The V segment lost 5 bases and the J segment 4 bases; nucleotides outside the gene matches: 6. CDR1 DFQATT and CDR2 SNEGSKA come from the germline V gene (reference sequence). CDR3 length equals 14 residues. The CDR3: CSAPPDRGYNEQFF. The CDR3, as DNA: TGCAGTGCTCCTCCGGACAGGGGTTACAATGAGCAGTTCTTC.

The table lists this clonotype with a few counts. This sequence joins TRBV30 and TRBJ1-3; D remains ambiguous. Trimming removed 2 bases at V and 2 bases at J, with 16 bases between. CDR1 and CDR2 from the germline V gene are GTSNPN and SVGIG (reference sequence). The CDR3 totals 16 residues. CDR3 region: CAWSRFVAITGNTIYF. CDR3 coding DNA: TGTGCCTGGAGTCGTTTTGTGGCGATTACTGGAAACACCATATATTTT.